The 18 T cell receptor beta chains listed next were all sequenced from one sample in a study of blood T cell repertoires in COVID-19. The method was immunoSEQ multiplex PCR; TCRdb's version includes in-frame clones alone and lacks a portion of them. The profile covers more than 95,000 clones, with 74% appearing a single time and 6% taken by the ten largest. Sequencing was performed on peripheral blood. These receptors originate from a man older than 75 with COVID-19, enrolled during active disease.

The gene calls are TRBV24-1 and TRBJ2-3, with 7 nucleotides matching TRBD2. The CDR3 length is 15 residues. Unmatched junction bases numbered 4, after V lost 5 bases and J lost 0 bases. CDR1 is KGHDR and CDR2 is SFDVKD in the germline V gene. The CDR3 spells CATSASGASTDTQYF. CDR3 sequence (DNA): TGTGCCACCAGTGCTAGCGGAGCTAGCACAGATACGCAGTATTTT.

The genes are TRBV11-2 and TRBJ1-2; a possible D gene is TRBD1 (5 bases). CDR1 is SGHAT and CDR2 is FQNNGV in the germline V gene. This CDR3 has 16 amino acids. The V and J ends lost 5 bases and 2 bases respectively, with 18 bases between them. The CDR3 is CASSKIGQGLNYGYTF. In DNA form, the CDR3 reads TGTGCCAGCAGCAAAATCGGTCAGGGACTGAACTATGGCTACACCTTC.

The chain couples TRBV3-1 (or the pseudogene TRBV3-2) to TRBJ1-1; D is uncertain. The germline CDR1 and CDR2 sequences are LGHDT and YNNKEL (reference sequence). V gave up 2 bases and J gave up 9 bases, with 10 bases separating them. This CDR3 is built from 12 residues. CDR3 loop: CASSQKGGKAFF. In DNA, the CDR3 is TGTGCCAGCAGCCAAAAGGGCGGGAAAGCTTTCTTT.

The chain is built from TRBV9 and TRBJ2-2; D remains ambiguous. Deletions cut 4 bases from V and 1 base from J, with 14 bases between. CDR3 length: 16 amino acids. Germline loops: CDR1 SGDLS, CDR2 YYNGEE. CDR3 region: CASSPWAFLNTGELFF. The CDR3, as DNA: TGTGCCAGCAGCCCTTGGGCATTCTTGAACACCGGGGAGCTGTTTTTT.

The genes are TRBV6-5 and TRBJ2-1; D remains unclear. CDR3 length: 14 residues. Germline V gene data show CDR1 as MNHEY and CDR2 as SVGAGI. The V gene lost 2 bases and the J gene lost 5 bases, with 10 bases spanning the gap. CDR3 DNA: TGTGCCAGCAGTTACGGGCAGAAAAACAATGAGCAGTTCTTC. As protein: CASSYGQKNNEQFF.

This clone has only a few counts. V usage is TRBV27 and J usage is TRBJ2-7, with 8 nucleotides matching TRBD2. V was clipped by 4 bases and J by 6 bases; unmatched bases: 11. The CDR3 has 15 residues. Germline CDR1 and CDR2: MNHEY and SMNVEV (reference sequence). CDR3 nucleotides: TGTGCCAGCAGTTCTCTAGGGACTAGTTTACTCGAGCAGTACTTC. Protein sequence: CASSSLGTSLLEQYF.

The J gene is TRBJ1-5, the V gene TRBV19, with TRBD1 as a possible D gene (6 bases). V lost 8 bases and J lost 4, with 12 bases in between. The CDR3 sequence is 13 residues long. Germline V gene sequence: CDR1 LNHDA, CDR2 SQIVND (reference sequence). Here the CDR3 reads CASAQGRNQPQHF. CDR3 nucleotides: TGTGCCAGTGCTCAGGGGCGGAATCAGCCCCAGCATTTT.

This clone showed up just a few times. The CDR3 protein is CASSQADRNSPLHF. CDR3 DNA: TGCGCCAGCAGCCAAGCGGACAGGAATTCACCCCTCCACTTT. V and J are TRBV4-1 and TRBJ1-6; 7 bases map to TRBD1. The CDR3 totals 14 residues. The V segment lost 1 base and the J segment 7 bases; nucleotides outside the gene matches: 1. The germline V gene has CDR1 MGHRA and CDR2 YSYEKL.

CDR3 protein: CAWSKSTGTEAFF. The CDR3 bases are TGTGCCTGGAGTAAGTCTACGGGCACTGAAGCTTTCTTT. The V gene is TRBV30, the J gene TRBJ1-1; no firm D call. CDR3 size: 13 residues. CDR1 and CDR2 from the germline V gene are GTSNPN and SVGIG (reference sequence). V gave up 2 bases and J gave up 4 bases, with 11 bases separating them. Together with reference TRBV30 and TRBJ1-1, the CDR3 gives the full variable domain: SQTIHQWPATLVQPVGSPLSLECTVEGTSNPNLYWYRQAAGRGLQLLFYSVGIGQISSEVPQNLSASRPQDRQFILSSKKLLLSDSGFYLCAWSKSTGTEAFFGQGTRLTVV.

CDR3 nucleotides: TGTGCCAGCAGCCCTTTCTGGAGCGGGAGGGCTGGGGCCAACGTCCTGACTTTC. It specifies CASSPFWSGRAGANVLTF. V gene TRBV3-1 (or the pseudogene TRBV3-2) combines with J gene TRBJ2-6; 10 bases agree with TRBD2. Trimming cost V 4 bases and J 2 bases; bases outside gene matches: 8. Germline V gene data show CDR1 as LGHDT and CDR2 as YNNKEL (reference sequence). CDR3 length equals 18 residues.

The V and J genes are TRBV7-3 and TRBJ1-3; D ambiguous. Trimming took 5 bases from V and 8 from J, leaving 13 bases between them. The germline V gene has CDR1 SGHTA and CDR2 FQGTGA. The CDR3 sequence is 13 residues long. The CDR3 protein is CASSPGVGDTIYF. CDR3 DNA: TGTGCCAGCAGCCCTGGGGTGGGAGACACCATATATTTT.

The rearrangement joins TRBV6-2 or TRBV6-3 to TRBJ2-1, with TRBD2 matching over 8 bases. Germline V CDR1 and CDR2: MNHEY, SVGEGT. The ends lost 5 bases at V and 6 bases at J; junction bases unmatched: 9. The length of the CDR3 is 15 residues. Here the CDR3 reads CASSPQGGRFNEQFF. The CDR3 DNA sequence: TGTGCCAGCAGTCCCCAAGGCGGGAGGTTCAATGAGCAGTTCTTC.

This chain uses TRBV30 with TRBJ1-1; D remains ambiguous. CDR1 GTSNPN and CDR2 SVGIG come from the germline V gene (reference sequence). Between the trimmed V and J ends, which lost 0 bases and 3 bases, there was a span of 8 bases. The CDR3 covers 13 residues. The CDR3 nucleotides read TGTGCCTGGAGTGTTGGAGAGGACACTGAAGCTTTCTTT. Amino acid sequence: CAWSVGEDTEAFF.

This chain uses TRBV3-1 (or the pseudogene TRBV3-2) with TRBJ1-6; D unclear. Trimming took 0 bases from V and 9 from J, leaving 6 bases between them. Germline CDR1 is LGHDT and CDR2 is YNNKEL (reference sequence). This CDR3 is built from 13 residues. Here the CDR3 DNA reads TGTGCCAGCAGCCAAGACTTGCGTTCACCCCTCCACTTT. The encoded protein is CASSQDLRSPLHF.

In DNA form, the CDR3 reads TGCGCCAGCAGCTTGGAGGAAGGGGCTTTCTACGAGCAGTACTTC. Protein sequence: CASSLEEGAFYEQYF. The chain is built from TRBV5-1 and TRBJ2-7; tentatively, D is TRBD1 (5 bases). CDR3 length equals 15 residues. Germline-derived CDR1 and CDR2 are SGHRS and YFSETQ. Trimming pared 0 bases from V and 3 bases from J, leaving 13 bases between.

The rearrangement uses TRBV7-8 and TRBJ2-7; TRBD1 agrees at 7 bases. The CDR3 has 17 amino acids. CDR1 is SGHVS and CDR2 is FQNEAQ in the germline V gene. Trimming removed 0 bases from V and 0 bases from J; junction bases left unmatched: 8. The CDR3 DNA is TGTGCCAGCAGCTTAGCTAGGGACAGCCGCGTCTCCTACGAGCAGTACTTC. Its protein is CASSLARDSRVSYEQYF.

Written as DNA, the CDR3 is TGTGCCAGCAGCCAGGGGGCGAATTCACCCCTCCACTTT. Its translation is CASSQGANSPLHF. The gene calls are TRBV3-1 (or the pseudogene TRBV3-2) and TRBJ1-6; maybe TRBD1 (6 bases). V gave up 3 bases and J gave up 7 bases, with 7 bases separating them. Per germline, CDR1 LGHDT and CDR2 YNNKEL (reference sequence). The CDR3 extends over 13 amino acids.

The CDR3 reads CASSPVARDEQYF. DNA for the CDR3: TGTGCCAGCTCCCCTGTGGCCAGGGACGAGCAGTACTTC. The chain recombines TRBV18 with TRBJ2-7; tentatively, D is TRBD1 (5 bases). CDR1 is KGHSH, CDR2 LQKENI, per germline. V was cut by 6 bases and J by 5 bases, with 14 bases left in between. The CDR3 is made up of 13 amino acids. Complete variable domain (other parts from reference TRBV18 and TRBJ2-7): NAGVMQNPRHLVRRRGQEARLRCSPMKGHSHVYWYRQLPEEGLKFMVYLQKENIIDESGMPKERFSAEFPKEGPSILRIQQVVRGDSAAYFCASSPVARDEQYFGPGTRLTVT.